This record concerns one T cell receptor beta chain sequence. Its antigen is currently unknown. The method was immunoSEQ multiplex PCR; TCRdb's version includes in-frame clones alone and lacks a portion of them. The table includes 35,000 to 50,000 clones, 92% detected once. The data are from a study of a mutant IDH1 vaccine in newly diagnosed glioma. Looking at the study overall: Either 4-6 weeks after radiotherapy alone or alongside temozolomide, vaccination was begun. Prior therapy was radiotherapy, temozolomide, or both; most received both.

The ends were cut back, 5 bases at V and 10 bases at J, with 24 bases in the middle. The CDR3 runs to 16 residues. Germline CDR1 reads SGHTA; CDR2 reads FQGNSA. Noted time point: week 35, safety follow-up. The study gave 300 ug of mutant IDH1 20-mer peptide per vaccine dose, with topical imiquimod. The receptor was derived from a man aged 50 to 60 with glioma. Sample: PBMCs, taken from a glioma patient whose treatment included an IDH1 peptide vaccine. This chain links TRBV7-2 with TRBJ2-1, with D perhaps matching TRBD2 (7 bases). CDR3 nucleotides: TGTGCCAGCAGCCCAACCACAGGGTCTGGGGGGGAAGAGCAGTTCTTC. Translated, it gives CASSPTTGSGGEEQFF.